The clone carrying this T cell receptor beta chain was counted between two and nine times. Germline loops: CDR1 LNHNV, CDR2 YYDKDF (reference sequence). Trimming stripped 3 bases from V and 6 bases from J, with 15 bases between. The CDR3 contains 15 residues. The data belong to a study of cytomegalovirus exposure and HLA in healthy donors. A multiplex PCR was run with 60 Vbeta primers and 13 Jbeta primers. Assay: immunoSEQ multiplex PCR; the TCRdb copy retains only in-frame clones and omits some. Here the sample spans tens of thousands of clones, roughly two thirds being singletons. This receptor was taken from a woman aged 45-59 years in good health and CMV-seropositive. This sequence joins TRBV15 and TRBJ2-1, with D possibly matching TRBD2 (5 bases). The sample comprised PBMCs. The CDR3 spells CATSSPLEGSNEQFF. The DNA of the CDR3 is TGTGCCACCAGCAGTCCCTTAGAGGGCAGCAATGAGCAGTTCTTC.